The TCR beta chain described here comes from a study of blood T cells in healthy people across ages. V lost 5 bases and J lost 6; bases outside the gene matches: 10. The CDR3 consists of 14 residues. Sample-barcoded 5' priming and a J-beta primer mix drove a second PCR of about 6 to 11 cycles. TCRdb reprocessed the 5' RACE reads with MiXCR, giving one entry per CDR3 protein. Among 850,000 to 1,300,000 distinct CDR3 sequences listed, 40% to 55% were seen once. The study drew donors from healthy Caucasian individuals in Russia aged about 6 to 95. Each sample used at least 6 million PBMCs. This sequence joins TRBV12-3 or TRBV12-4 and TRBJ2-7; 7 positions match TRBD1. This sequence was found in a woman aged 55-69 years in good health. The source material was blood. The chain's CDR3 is CASSAPGQPREQYF. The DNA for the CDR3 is TGTGCCAGCAGTGCACCGGGACAGCCCCGCGAGCAGTACTTC.